The 7 T cell receptor beta chains in this list originate from one sample, sequenced in a study of OX40 agonist ivuxolimab in advanced cancers. The library was produced with the immunoSEQ multiplex PCR assay. What TCRdb holds here is the immuneACCESS table cut down to in-frame rearrangements. Part of the clones is not present; checked against another copy, under half of the missing clones reflect an unresolved V gene, and the others are unexplained. Recorded for this sample are roughly 100,000 clones; about 92% of them occurred a single time. About 0.3% of the sample is held by the ten biggest clonotypes. The sequences come from CD4+ or CD8+ T cells sorted from blood, collected in a trial of the OX40 agonist ivuxolimab. These receptors originate from an adult with an advanced solid tumor such as melanoma, head and neck, liver or kidney cancer.

The chain employs TRBV6-1 and TRBJ2-1, with a weak D call TRBD1 (7 bases). The CDR3 length is 20 residues. The germline gives CDR1 MNHNS, CDR2 SASEGT. Trimming cost V 3 bases and J 0 bases, with 24 bases left between them. This CDR3 reads CASSELTGSGLLSSYNEQFF. CDR3 in DNA: TGTGCCAGCAGTGAGTTGACAGGGTCGGGACTCCTTAGCTCCTACAATGAGCAGTTCTTC.

V and J are TRBV2 and TRBJ1-2; TRBD1 is a possible D gene (5 bases). V was clipped by 6 bases and J by 4 bases, with 15 bases between them. This CDR3 region has 14 residues. Germline assignment: CDR1 SNHLY and CDR2 FYNNEI. CDR3 sequence reads: CASRGLGGIYGYTF. The CDR3 DNA sequence: TGTGCCAGCAGGGGGCTTGGGGGAATCTATGGCTACACCTTC. Using reference TRBV2 and TRBJ1-2 for the parts outside the CDR3, the full variable domain is EPEVTQTPSHQVTQMGQEVILRCVPISNHLYFYWYRQILGQKVEFLVSFYNNEISEKSEIFDDQFSVERPDGSNFTLKIRSTKLEDSAMYFCASRGLGGIYGYTFGSGTRLTVV.

This clone appeared once. The rearrangement joins TRBV6-4 to TRBJ1-2, with a weak D call TRBD1 (5 bases). This CDR3 contains 15 residues. Germline CDR1 reads MRHNA; CDR2 reads SNTAGT. Trimming cost V 5 bases and J 10 bases, with 23 bases left between them. The CDR3 loop reads CASSFVTGPPSVYTF. DNA for the CDR3: TGTGCCAGCAGTTTTGTTACGGGGCCCCCGTCGGTCTACACCTTC.

J is TRBJ2-2 and V is TRBV5-1; no firm D call. The V end lost 0 bases, the J end lost 3 bases, and 3 bases lay between the germline ends. The CDR3 sequence is 13 residues long. Per the germline V gene, CDR1 is SGHRS and CDR2 is YFSETQ. The CDR3 DNA follows: TGCGCCAGCAGCTTGGCGTACACCGGGGAGCTGTTTTTT. It encodes CASSLAYTGELFF.

This sequence joins TRBV6-6 and TRBJ2-3, with a weak D call TRBD1 (5 bases). Trimming took off 5 bases at V and 3 bases at J, with 12 bases between the two ends. CDR1 and CDR2 from the germline V gene are MNHNY and SVGAGI (reference sequence). The CDR3 sequence is 14 residues long. CDR3 bases: TGTGCCAGCAGTCGATCCAGGGATACAGATACGCAGTATTTT. Its protein product is CASSRSRDTDTQYF.

J is TRBJ2-3 and V is TRBV4-3; 15 bases are a match to TRBD2. V trimming: 4 bases; J trimming: 5 bases; junction bases outside the gene matches: 7. This CDR3 has 17 residues. Germline CDR1 and CDR2: LGHNA and YSLEER. CDR3 residues: CASSRTSGRALGDTQYF. The CDR3 coding sequence is TGCGCCAGCAGCCGGACTAGCGGGAGGGCCCTCGGAGATACGCAGTATTTT.

The chain links TRBV30 to TRBJ2-3; 8 bases align to TRBD2. This CDR3 comprises 13 residues. Germline lookup yields CDR1 GTSNPN and CDR2 SVGIG (reference sequence). Germline trimming cut 4 bases from V and 1 base from J; bases unmatched to any gene: 1. CDR3 residues: CAWKLAGTDTQYF. Written as DNA, the CDR3 is TGTGCCTGGAAACTAGCGGGCACAGATACGCAGTATTTT.